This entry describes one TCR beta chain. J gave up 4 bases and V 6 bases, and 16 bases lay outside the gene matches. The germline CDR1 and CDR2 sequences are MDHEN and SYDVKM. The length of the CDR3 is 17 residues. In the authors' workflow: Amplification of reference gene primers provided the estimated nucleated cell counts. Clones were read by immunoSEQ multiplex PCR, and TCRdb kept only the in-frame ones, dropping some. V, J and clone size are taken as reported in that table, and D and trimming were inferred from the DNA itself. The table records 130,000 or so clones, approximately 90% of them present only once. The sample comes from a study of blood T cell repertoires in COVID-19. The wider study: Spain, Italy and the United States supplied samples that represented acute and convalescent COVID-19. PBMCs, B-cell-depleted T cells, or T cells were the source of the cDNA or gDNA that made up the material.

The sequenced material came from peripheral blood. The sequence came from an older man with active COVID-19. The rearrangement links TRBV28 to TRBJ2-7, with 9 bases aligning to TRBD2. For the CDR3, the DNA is TGTGCCAGCAGCCGCCCCTTAGCGGGGGTTGCGACATACGAGCAGTACTTC. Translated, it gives CASSRPLAGVATYEQYF.